The 6 T cell receptor beta chains listed next were all sequenced from one sample in a study of STAT5B mutations in CD4+ large granular lymphocyte leukemia. Profiled with immunoSEQ multiplex PCR; TCRdb holds only in-frame clones, not every one. The sample contains over 45,000 clones, less than 85% of which appear only once. Source material: CD4+ T cells from blood buffy coats. All receptors come from a human donor in good health.

J is TRBJ1-5 and V is TRBV6-8; D uncertain. This CDR3 comprises 14 residues. Germline CDR1 is MNHGY and CDR2 is SAAAGT. V lost 6 bases, J lost 7 bases, and 16 bases lay in between. The CDR3 loop reads CASSQSPEGQPQHF. The CDR3 region has the DNA TGTGCCAGCAGCCAATCACCCGAGGGCCAGCCCCAGCATTTT.

The chain recombines TRBV5-1 with TRBJ2-1; 7 nucleotides agree with TRBD2. This CDR3 has 15 residues. CDR1 is SGHRS and CDR2 is YFSETQ in the germline V gene. The trim removed 0 bases at V and 6 bases at J, leaving 6 bases unmatched. The CDR3: CASSLGRSSGNEQFF. The CDR3 DNA is TGCGCCAGCAGCTTGGGGCGTTCTAGCGGCAATGAGCAGTTCTTC.

V and J are TRBV10-3 and TRBJ1-5, with a weak D call TRBD1 (6 bases). V lost 3 bases, J lost 7 bases, and 16 bases lay in between. Germline V CDR1 and CDR2: ENHRY, SYGVKD. The CDR3 covers 15 residues. This chain's CDR3 is CAISEGQGIGQPQHF. In nucleotides, the CDR3 is TGTGCCATCAGTGAAGGTCAGGGGATAGGGCAGCCCCAGCATTTT.

V gene TRBV15 combines with J gene TRBJ1-4, with TRBD1 identical over 11 bases. The CDR3 consists of 16 residues. Germline-derived CDR1 and CDR2 are LNHNV and YYDKDF (reference sequence). The trim removed 0 bases at V and 7 bases at J, leaving 4 bases unmatched. The CDR3 region has the DNA TGTGCCACCAGCAGAGATTTGGGGACAGGGGGTGAAAAACTGTTTTTT. This gives the protein CATSRDLGTGGEKLFF.

This chain links TRBV5-6 with TRBJ2-2; D not resolved. Germline CDR1 SGHDT, CDR2 YYEEEE. V lost 2 bases to trimming and J lost 4 bases, with 3 bases between them. This CDR3 contains 12 residues. Here the CDR3 reads CASSFSTGELFF. Here the CDR3 DNA reads TGTGCCAGCAGCTTTAGCACCGGGGAGCTGTTTTTT.

The V and J genes are TRBV7-9 and TRBJ2-1, with D unclear. The germline V gene encodes CDR1 SEHNR and CDR2 FQNEAQ (reference sequence). This CDR3 has 16 residues. Trimming took 0 bases from V and 0 from J, leaving 9 bases between them. As DNA, the CDR3 is TGTGCCAGCAGCTTAGCCCCGGACGGCTCCTACAATGAGCAGTTCTTC. Translated: CASSLAPDGSYNEQFF.